This is a list of T cell receptor beta chains from one sample in a study of neurological immune-mediated disorders. TCRdb passed the 5' RACE reads through MiXCR, listing each CDR3 protein once. The data show 53,000 or so distinct CDR3 sequences, with 6.5% to 8.5% seen just once and under 2.5% held by the top ten. Material for sequencing was PBMCs. The source is a woman aged 40 to 50 in good health. The CDR3 runs from the conserved cysteine through the conserved F or W. The D gene is left open where the match is weak. A clone size is listed for some rows: how often the clone was seen (once, few, many), or a class if it is expanded.

clone_size	j_call	d_call	v_call	cdr3_aa	cdr3_nt
many	TRBJ1-5	NA	TRBV20-1	CSASDSNQPQHF	TGCAGTGCTTCGGATAGCAATCAGCCCCAGCATTTT
many	TRBJ2-3	NA	TRBV6-5	CASSYGTASTDTQYF	TGTGCCAGCAGTTACGGGACCGCCTCCACAGATACGCAGTATTTT
many	TRBJ2-1	TRBD2	TRBV7-6	CASSLQSGGPSSYNEQFF	TGTGCCAGCAGCTTACAGAGCGGGGGGCCTAGCTCCTACAATGAGCAGTTCTTC
many	TRBJ2-1	NA	TRBV5-1	CASSSLGEGDEQFF	TGCGCCAGCTCCAGTCTGGGCGAGGGTGATGAGCAGTTCTTC
many	TRBJ1-5	NA	TRBV7-9	CASSPPQGPNQPQHF	TGTGCCAGCAGCCCCCCCCAGGGGCCCAATCAGCCCCAGCATTTT
many	TRBJ2-1	TRBD2	TRBV20-1	CSSLPGLAYNEQFF	TGCAGTTCCCTTCCGGGACTAGCCTACAATGAGCAGTTCTTC
many	TRBJ1-2	NA	TRBV12-3/TRBV12-4	CASSLGAVGYTF	TGTGCCAGCAGTTTAGGGGCGGTCGGCTACACCTTC
many	TRBJ2-7	NA	TRBV7-3	CASSFGGISPYEQYF	TGTGCCAGCAGCTTTGGCGGGATCTCCCCCTACGAGCAGTACTTC
many	TRBJ2-1	NA	TRBV27	CASSLRGVYNEQFF	TGTGCCAGCAGTTTACGGGGAGTTTACAATGAGCAGTTCTTC
many	TRBJ2-7	NA	TRBV13	CASSLGGADEQYF	TGTGCCAGCAGCTTAGGGGGAGCGGACGAGCAGTACTTC
many	TRBJ1-6	NA	TRBV5-1	CASSSGTKNSPLHF	TGCGCCAGCAGCTCCGGGACGAAAAATTCACCCCTCCACTTT
many	TRBJ2-7	NA	TRBV20-1	CSARADGSSYEQYF	TGCAGTGCTAGAGCGGACGGAAGCTCCTACGAGCAGTACTTC
many	TRBJ2-7	NA	TRBV5-6	CASSLAISGSYEQYF	TGTGCCAGCAGCTTGGCCATTTCCGGAAGCTACGAGCAGTACTTC
many	TRBJ2-5	TRBD1	TRBV12-3/TRBV12-4	CASSTGVRGETQYF	TGTGCCAGCAGTACAGGGGTCAGAGGGGAGACCCAGTACTTC
many	TRBJ1-1	NA	TRBV5-1	CASSWTRGTEAFF	TGCGCCAGCAGCTGGACGAGGGGCACTGAAGCTTTCTTT
many	TRBJ2-2	NA	TRBV6-6	CASSFYLPRAGELFF	TGTGCCAGCAGTTTCTACTTACCTAGGGCCGGGGAGCTGTTTTTT
many	TRBJ2-5	TRBD2	TRBV7-6	CASSLVRGGEKTQYF	TGTGCCAGCAGCCTAGTGCGGGGGGGCGAGAAGACCCAGTACTTC
many	TRBJ2-7	NA	TRBV5-6	CASSETSYYEQYF	TGTGCCAGCAGCGAGACTAGTTACTACGAGCAGTACTTC
NA	TRBJ1-6	NA	TRBV5-1	CASSGGRGNSPLHF	TGCGCCAGCAGCGGTGGCAGGGGAAATTCACCCCTCCACTTT
many	TRBJ1-5	NA	TRBV20-1	CSFGGSFIGDPPNYSNQPQHF	TGCAGCTTCGGAGGGTCGTTTATAGGGGACCCACCTAATTATAGCAATCAGCCCCAGCATTTT
NA	TRBJ2-6	NA	TRBV5-1	CASSAILSGADVLTF	TGCGCAAGCAGCGCTATCCTTTCTGGGGCCGACGTCCTGACTTTC
many	TRBJ2-1	TRBD2	TRBV5-1	CASRVGRGLNEQFF	TGCGCCAGCAGGGTCGGGAGGGGTTTGAATGAGCAGTTCTTC
many	TRBJ1-6	NA	TRBV10-3	CAISGSRGGNSPLHF	TGTGCCATCAGTGGGAGTCGAGGCGGTAATTCACCCCTCCACTTT
many	TRBJ2-5	TRBD2	TRBV4-3	CASSQGFWTSGQETQYF	TGCGCCAGCAGCCAAGGTTTTTGGACTAGCGGCCAAGAGACCCAGTACTTC
many	TRBJ1-1	NA	TRBV7-9	CASSLEGTVNTEAFF	TGTGCCAGCAGCTTAGAGGGGACTGTGAACACTGAAGCTTTCTTT
many	TRBJ2-2	NA	TRBV4-3	CASSQEPGTRAGELFF	TGCGCCAGCAGCCAAGAACCCGGGACCCGTGCCGGGGAGCTGTTTTTT
NA	TRBJ2-3	NA	TRBV5-1	CASSSPPDTQYF	TGCGCCAGCAGCTCCCCCCCCGATACGCAGTATTTT
NA	TRBJ2-5	TRBD2	TRBV20-1	CSASRLAGGEQETQYF	TGCAGTGCTAGCCGACTAGCGGGGGGAGAACAAGAGACCCAGTACTTC
medium-sized	TRBJ2-2	NA	TRBV10-3	CAISETGQRGELFF	TGTGCCATCAGTGAGACCGGACAGCGCGGGGAGCTGTTTTTT